Listed here are 31 T cell receptor beta chains from one sample, sequenced in a study of early T cells in non-severe SARS-CoV-2 infection. MiXCR, applied by TCRdb to the 5' RACE reads, yields one record per CDR3 protein. The table shows 60,000 to 75,000 distinct CDR3 sequences, with more than 8% occurring only once. The sequencing used whole blood, collected at baseline. The source is an adult who was a healthcare worker with PCR-confirmed SARS-CoV-2 infection or an uninfected control (not recorded which).

This clonotype was recorded at least ten times. The chain links TRBV20-1 to TRBJ2-7, with 7 bases lining up with TRBD2. CDR1 is DFQATT and CDR2 is SNEGSKA in the germline V gene (reference sequence). There are 15 residues in the CDR3. Trimming at V came to 3 bases and at J to 0 bases, leaving 8 bases not matched to a gene. The CDR3 loop reads CSASPYGRTSYEQYF. The CDR3 DNA is TGCAGTGCTAGCCCCTACGGGAGGACCTCCTACGAGCAGTACTTC.

This clonotype was seen a few times. The chain couples TRBV28 to TRBJ2-7; D may match TRBD1 or TRBD2 (5 bases each). V lost 4 bases, J lost 3 bases, and 16 bases lay in between. The CDR3 totals 15 residues. Germline V lookup: CDR1 MDHEN, CDR2 SYDVKM. The CDR3 spells CASSSTKGTGYEQYF. In DNA form, the CDR3 reads TGTGCCAGCAGTTCTACCAAGGGGACCGGCTACGAGCAGTACTTC.

This clonotype was seen a handful of times. The chain joins TRBV7-6 to TRBJ2-7, with 12 bases identical to TRBD2. Germline loops: CDR1 SGHVS, CDR2 FNYEAQ. The J segment lost 2 bases and the V segment lost 6 bases, leaving 8 bases of the junction unmatched. The CDR3 is 16 amino acids. CDR3 sequence (DNA): TGTGCCAGCAGTTCATCTAGCGGGAGGGGGGCCTACGAGCAGTACTTC. This encodes CASSSSSGRGAYEQYF. The variable domain in full, with the rest retrieved from reference TRBV7-6 and TRBJ2-7, is GAGVSQSPRYKVTKRGQDVALRCDPISGHVSLYWYRQALGQGPEFLTYFNYEAQQDKSGLPNDRFSAERPEGSISTLTIQRTEQRDSAMYRCASSSSSGRGAYEQYFGPGTRLTVT.

This chain connects TRBV2 to TRBJ2-5; D is perhaps TRBD1 or TRBD2 (5 bases each). This CDR3 is 13 amino acids long. Germline lookup yields CDR1 SNHLY and CDR2 FYNNEI. Trimming pared 8 bases from V and 1 base from J, leaving 11 bases between. The DNA of the CDR3 is TGTGCCAGCCGCCGGGACCCCCAAGAGACCCAGTACTTC. Encoded protein: CASRRDPQETQYF.

The sample holds many counts of this clonotype. The genes are TRBV7-9 and TRBJ1-5; D unclear. The CDR3 is 13 residues long. The germline V gene has CDR1 SEHNR and CDR2 FQNEAQ (reference sequence). V lost 1 base to trimming and J lost 6 bases, with 7 bases between them. The CDR3 spells CASSLEAGQPQHF. In DNA form, the CDR3 reads TGTGCCAGCAGCTTAGAGGCTGGTCAGCCCCAGCATTTT.

This clonotype was observed many times. The chain has TRBV5-1 and TRBJ1-1; D is undetermined. V lost 0 bases, J lost 5 bases, and 11 bases lay in between. This CDR3 comprises 14 residues. CDR1 is SGHRS and CDR2 is YFSETQ in the germline V gene. CDR3 in amino acids: CASSLELGSTEAFF. DNA of the CDR3: TGCGCCAGCAGCTTGGAATTGGGGTCTACTGAAGCTTTCTTT. Supplemented by reference TRBV5-1 and TRBJ1-1, the full variable domain reads KAGVTQTPRYLIKTRGQQVTLSCSPISGHRSVSWYQQTPGQGLQFLFEYFSETQRNKGNFPGRFSGRQFSNSRSEMNVSTLELGDSALYLCASSLELGSTEAFFGQGTRLTVV.

V usage is TRBV20-1 and J usage is TRBJ2-7; 8 positions agree with TRBD1. The V gene's germline CDR1 is DFQATT and CDR2 SNEGSKA (reference sequence). J lost 3 bases, V lost 2 bases, and 15 bases had no gene match. This CDR3 contains 17 residues. The CDR3 region has the DNA TGCAGTGCTAGACCCGAGACAGGGGCCGGGACTTTCTACGAGCAGTACTTC. The encoded protein is CSARPETGAGTFYEQYF.

V usage is TRBV2 and J usage is TRBJ1-2; tentative D call: TRBD1 (6 bases). V lost 4 bases, J lost 1 base, and 10 bases lay in between. Germline CDR1 and CDR2: SNHLY and FYNNEI. The CDR3 spans 14 residues. The CDR3 DNA reads as TGTGCCAGCAGTGTAGAGGGGGGTAACTATGGCTACACCTTC. Translation: CASSVEGGNYGYTF.

V usage is TRBV7-3 and J usage is TRBJ2-2; 7 bases map to TRBD2. V lost 2 bases to trimming and J lost 6 bases; unmatched junction nucleotides: 9. CDR3 size: 16 residues. Germline CDR1 is SGHTA and CDR2 is FQGTGA. The CDR3 is CASSLYTPGRAGELFF. The CDR3 nucleotides read TGTGCCAGCAGCTTATATACCCCAGGGAGGGCCGGGGAGCTGTTTTTT.

This clonotype was picked up a small number of times. The chain has TRBV7-2 and TRBJ2-7; 7 nucleotides agree with TRBD1. After removal of 3 bases from V and 3 bases from J, the junction contained 5 bases not matched to a gene. This CDR3 has 14 residues. The germline CDR1 and CDR2 sequences are SGHTA and FQGNSA. CDR3 region: CASSFGQGDYEQYF. The CDR3 DNA sequence: TGTGCCAGCAGCTTCGGCCAGGGGGACTACGAGCAGTACTTC. Based on the CDR3 plus reference TRBV7-2 and TRBJ2-7, the full variable domain is GAGVSQSPSNKVTEKGKDVELRCDPISGHTALYWYRQSLGQGLEFLIYFQGNSAPDKSGLPSDRFSAERTGGSVSTLTIQRTQQEDSAVYLCASSFGQGDYEQYFGPGTRLTVT.

The sample holds many counts of this clonotype. The chain employs TRBV28 and TRBJ1-1; no clear D gene. Germline-derived CDR1 and CDR2 are MDHEN and SYDVKM. This CDR3 has 14 residues. Trimming took off 2 bases at V and 1 base at J, with 8 bases between the two ends. The CDR3 loop is CASSLVQKNTEAFF. The CDR3 DNA reads TGTGCCAGCAGTTTAGTACAGAAGAACACTGAAGCTTTCTTT. The whole variable domain, filled in from reference TRBV28 and TRBJ1-1, reads DVKVTQSSRYLVKRTGEKVFLECVQDMDHENMFWYRQDPGLGLRLIYFSYDVKMKEKGDIPEGYSVSREKKERFSLILESASTNQTSMYLCASSLVQKNTEAFFGQGTRLTVV.

This clonotype was observed a handful of times. The gene calls are TRBV7-2 and TRBJ2-3; D gene ambiguous. Germline V lookup: CDR1 SGHTA, CDR2 FQGNSA. The CDR3 totals 15 residues. Trimming took off 5 bases at V and 2 bases at J, with 14 bases between the two ends. CDR3 nucleotide sequence: TGTGCCAGCAGCCCCAGGTCCTGGAACACAGATACGCAGTATTTT. Translated, it gives CASSPRSWNTDTQYF.

The gene calls are TRBV2 and TRBJ1-5, with a tentative D call TRBD1 (6 bases). The V and J ends lost 3 bases and 4 bases respectively, with 13 bases between them. The CDR3 loop spans 15 amino acids. Germline assignment: CDR1 SNHLY and CDR2 FYNNEI. Here the CDR3 reads CASSEGGGQNQPQHF. The DNA of the CDR3 is TGTGCCAGCAGTGAGGGAGGGGGACAAAATCAGCCCCAGCATTTT.

This clonotype has a handful of counts. This sequence joins TRBV4-1 and TRBJ2-5; 11 bases are shared with TRBD2. This CDR3 has 16 amino acids. With 4 bases clipped from V and 3 bases from J, the junction kept 7 bases outside the gene matches. Per germline, CDR1 MGHRA and CDR2 YSYEKL. The CDR3 DNA follows: TGCGCCAGCAGCCCCCAACCGACTAGCGGGAAAGAGACCCAGTACTTC. It translates to CASSPQPTSGKETQYF.

This clonotype was counted between two and nine times. One junction end does not reproduce the germline sequence, and a read error may be involved. The genes are TRBV12-3 or TRBV12-4 and TRBJ1-1; 8 bases are shared with TRBD1. The CDR3 totals 14 residues. The CDR3 DNA sequence: TGTGCCAGCAGAAGGGGACAGGTGAACGCTGAAGCTTTCTTT. It yields the protein CASRRGQVNAEAFF.

By share, this clonotype counts as medium-sized. The rearrangement joins TRBV11-2 to TRBJ2-1, with D possibly matching TRBD2 (7 bases). This CDR3 has 15 amino acids. CDR1 is SGHAT, CDR2 FQNNGV, per germline. Trimming took 5 bases from V and 9 from J, leaving 20 bases between them. CDR3 amino acids: CASSPRERRGGEQFF. The CDR3 DNA is TGTGCCAGCAGCCCCAGGGAGCGGAGGGGGGGTGAGCAGTTCTTC.

This rearrangement joins TRBV9 to TRBJ2-1; D not certain. The CDR3 runs to 14 residues. From germline, CDR1 is SGDLS and CDR2 YYNGEE. Trimming cost V 1 base and J 5 bases, with 10 bases left between them. The CDR3 DNA reads as TGTGCCAGCAGCGTAAGGTGGGCCGACAATGAGCAGTTCTTC. Translation: CASSVRWADNEQFF.

Many counts were recorded for this clonotype. The CDR3 protein is CASSLARSEYGYTF. The DNA of the CDR3 is TGTGCCAGCAGCTTAGCGCGTAGTGAATATGGCTACACCTTC. This chain joins TRBV7-9 and TRBJ1-2; D unresolved. V was cut by 0 bases and J by 5 bases, with 10 bases left in between. The length of the CDR3 is 14 residues. The germline V gene has CDR1 SEHNR and CDR2 FQNEAQ (reference sequence).

This clonotype has a count of ten or more. The rearrangement uses TRBV7-2 and TRBJ1-1; a possible D gene is TRBD1 (5 bases). The CDR3 extends over 14 amino acids. V dropped 5 bases and J dropped 0 bases, with 10 bases sitting between them. CDR1 is SGHTA and CDR2 is FQGNSA in the germline V gene. DNA of the CDR3: TGTGCCAGCAGCCTCAGCAGGGTGAACACTGAAGCTTTCTTT. It encodes CASSLSRVNTEAFF. The entire variable domain, with the rest obtained from reference TRBV7-2 and TRBJ1-1, is as follows: GAGVSQSPSNKVTEKGKDVELRCDPISGHTALYWYRQSLGQGLEFLIYFQGNSAPDKSGLPSDRFSAERTGGSVSTLTIQRTQQEDSAVYLCASSLSRVNTEAFFGQGTRLTVV.

This clonotype was seen only a few times. The chain has TRBV10-3 and TRBJ1-4; maybe TRBD1 (5 bases). The CDR3 is 13 residues long. Germline values: CDR1 ENHRY, CDR2 SYGVKD. With 3 bases removed from V and 6 bases from J, the gap between germline ends came to 8 bases. CDR3 region: CAISDRVDEKLFF. CDR3 DNA sequence: TGTGCCATCAGTGACAGGGTAGATGAAAAACTGTTTTTT.

V usage is TRBV7-9 and J usage is TRBJ1-6; possible D gene TRBD1, 6 bases. CDR3 length: 16 residues. The germline gives CDR1 SEHNR, CDR2 FQNEAQ (reference sequence). V was shortened by 5 bases and J by 6 bases, with 17 bases between the two germline ends. DNA of the CDR3: TGTGCCAGCAGCCCTGACGAGGGGGGGCGTAATTCACCCCTCCACTTT. Amino acids: CASSPDEGGRNSPLHF.

This clonotype was detected only a few times. The rearrangement links TRBV20-1 to TRBJ2-2, with 7 bases aligning to TRBD2. From germline, CDR1 is DFQATT and CDR2 SNEGSKA (reference sequence). The ends lost 3 bases at V and 5 bases at J; junction bases unmatched: 6. The CDR3 length is 14 residues. The CDR3 reads CSASPSGITGELFF. In DNA form, the CDR3 reads TGCAGTGCTAGCCCCAGCGGGATAACCGGGGAGCTGTTTTTT.

The table lists this clonotype with a few counts. V is TRBV9 and J is TRBJ2-2, with D unclear. Between the trimmed V and J ends, which lost 6 bases and 1 base, there was a span of 13 bases. CDR1 SGDLS and CDR2 YYNGEE come from the germline V gene. The CDR3 contains 15 residues. Written as DNA, the CDR3 is TGTGCCAGCACCGTCGGTAGTTGGAACACCGGGGAGCTGTTTTTT. Protein: CASTVGSWNTGELFF.

As for this clonotype: This may stem from a read error, because a much larger clone lies one nucleotide away. This rearrangement joins TRBV24-1 to TRBJ2-3; TRBD2 matches at 9 bases. The V gene's germline CDR1 is KGHDR and CDR2 SFDVKD. The CDR3 extends over 15 amino acids. CDR3 in amino acids: CASSGVAGGTDTQYF. The CDR3 DNA reads as TGTGCCTCCAGTGGGGTAGCGGGAGGCACAGATACGCAGTATTTT.

This clonotype was observed many times. V usage is TRBV29-1 and J usage is TRBJ2-1, with 11 bases fitting TRBD2. V lost 0 bases to trimming and J lost 3 bases; unmatched junction nucleotides: 13. This CDR3 has 19 residues. The germline gives CDR1 SQVTM, CDR2 ANQGSEA. CDR3: CSVEESLAGGVFIYNEQFF. The CDR3 DNA reads TGCAGCGTTGAAGAAAGCCTAGCGGGAGGTGTCTTTATCTACAATGAGCAGTTCTTC.

This clonotype was observed at least ten times. The CDR3 DNA is TGTGCCAGCAGCTCTCCGGGACAGGACCAGACCCAGTACTTC. It yields the protein CASSSPGQDQTQYF. The V gene is TRBV7-2, the J gene TRBJ2-5; 8 nucleotides align to TRBD1. CDR3 size: 14 residues. V was pared by 4 bases and J by 6 bases, with 7 bases of the junction left unmatched. Germline CDR1 reads SGHTA; CDR2 reads FQGNSA.

There are many counts of this clonotype. The junction and the germline gene differ at one end; a read error may be behind it. The chain uses TRBV6-2 or TRBV6-3 and TRBJ2-7; 10 nucleotides line up with TRBD2. Germline V gene data show CDR1 as MNHEY and CDR2 as SVGEGT. CDR3 length: 15 amino acids. The CDR3 region is CASLEIPAGGPSLFF. The CDR3 DNA follows: TGTGCCAGCTTGGAGATCCCAGCGGGAGGGCCCTCCCTCTTCTTC.

This clonotype was observed at least ten times. The chain employs TRBV6-6 and TRBJ2-5; 14 bases map to TRBD2. The CDR3 totals 16 residues. Germline CDR1 MNHNY, CDR2 SVGAGI (reference sequence). Trimming cost V 6 bases and J 2 bases; bases outside gene matches: 5. CDR3 nucleotide sequence: TGTGCCAGCAGCCGTCGGACTAGCGGGAGGCAAGAGACCCAGTACTTC. Its translation is CASSRRTSGRQETQYF.

This clonotype was seen a few times. This chain joins TRBV14 and TRBJ2-3, with 7 bases that match TRBD1. The junction had 10 bases not matched to a gene; V was cut back by 5 bases and J by 5 bases. This CDR3 region has 15 residues. The germline CDR1 and CDR2 sequences are SGHDN and FVKESK. CDR3 in DNA: TGTGCCAGCAGCGGGAACAGGGGCGACCGAGATACGCAGTATTTT. Encoded protein: CASSGNRGDRDTQYF.

This clonotype has more than one count but fewer than ten. This chain connects TRBV9 to TRBJ2-1; 10 bases agree with TRBD2. The trim removed 2 bases at V and 4 bases at J, leaving 3 bases unmatched. This CDR3 has 15 amino acids. CDR1 SGDLS and CDR2 YYNGEE come from the germline V gene. CDR3 sequence (DNA): TGTGCCAGCAGCGTGAAAGCGGGAGGGTACAATGAGCAGTTCTTC. Translating it yields CASSVKAGGYNEQFF.

At least ten counts were recorded for this clonotype. The V call is TRBV14, the J call TRBJ1-1; D may be TRBD1 (6 bases). Trimming pared 1 base from V and 7 bases from J, leaving 10 bases between. This CDR3 spans 13 amino acids. From germline, CDR1 is SGHDN and CDR2 FVKESK. The DNA of the CDR3 is TGTGCCAGCAGCCAAGTGAGGGGGGTTGAAGCTTTCTTT. It yields the protein CASSQVRGVEAFF.